These 32 T cell receptor beta chains were all obtained from the same sample, sequenced in a study of T cell responses to AZD1222 COVID-19 vaccine. The data were produced by immunoSEQ multiplex PCR, yet TCRdb's version contains in-frame clones alone and is incomplete. The table includes about 140,000 clones, 90% detected once. The sequences come from peripheral blood, collected on day 0 of AZD1222 vaccination. The receptors were gathered from an adult in good health.

V usage is TRBV20-1 and J usage is TRBJ2-7; 10 bases are shared with TRBD2. Germline V gives CDR1 DFQATT, CDR2 SNEGSKA (reference sequence). The CDR3 extends over 15 amino acids. Trimming took 5 bases from V and 2 from J; bases not matched to a gene: 9. The DNA of the CDR3 is TGCAGTGCTCGTGGACTAGCGGAAGCAACCTACGAGCAGTACTTC. This gives the protein CSARGLAEATYEQYF.

The chain is built from TRBV4-1 and TRBJ2-7, with 9 bases fitting TRBD2. With V trimmed by 0 bases and J by 3 bases, 9 bases remained unmatched. This CDR3 has 17 residues. Germline assignment: CDR1 MGHRA and CDR2 YSYEKL. In nucleotides, the CDR3 is TGCGCCAGCAGCCAAGATTGGCCTACTAGCGGGTACTACGAGCAGTACTTC. Amino acid sequence: CASSQDWPTSGYYEQYF.

This clone came up a few times. The chain recombines TRBV21-1 with TRBJ2-7; TRBD1 reflects the table's D call only, with no check against the DNA. TRBV21-1 represents a pseudogene. This CDR3 is 16 amino acids long. This CDR3 is CASSNWRTGGTYEQYF. CDR3 DNA sequence: TGTGCCAGCAGCAATTGGAGGACAGGGGGGACCTACGAGCAGTACTTC.

The chain joins TRBV6-2 or TRBV6-3 to TRBJ2-7, with 13 bases lining up with TRBD2. The length of the CDR3 is 15 residues. Germline CDR1 MNHEY, CDR2 SVGEGT. V trimming: 6 bases; J trimming: 7 bases; junction bases outside the gene matches: 9. CDR3 in DNA: TGTGCCAGCAGCAATCGGACTAGCGGGGGTCGGGAGCAGTACTTC. It specifies CASSNRTSGGREQYF.

V and J are TRBV7-9 and TRBJ1-2; D is uncertain. The CDR3 has 10 residues. Trimming cost V 3 bases and J 7 bases, with 3 bases left between them. CDR1 is SEHNR, CDR2 FQNEAQ, per germline (reference sequence). The chain's CDR3 is CASSLSGYTF. The CDR3 region has the DNA TGTGCCAGCAGCTTGTCTGGCTACACCTTC.

J is TRBJ2-1 and V is TRBV7-3; 11 bases align to TRBD1. Germline assignment: CDR1 SGHTA and CDR2 FQGTGA. J gave up 5 bases and V 5 bases, and 5 bases lay outside the gene matches. The CDR3 extends over 15 amino acids. CDR3 region: CASSIGTGGNNEQFF. CDR3 nucleotides: TGTGCCAGCAGCATTGGGACAGGGGGAAACAATGAGCAGTTCTTC.

This chain connects TRBV28 to TRBJ2-7; D tentatively fits TRBD1 or TRBD2 (5 bases each). V lost 7 bases to trimming and J lost 2 bases, with 12 bases between them. The CDR3 runs to 13 residues. From germline, CDR1 is MDHEN and CDR2 SYDVKM. The CDR3 DNA reads as TGTGCCAGCAACCGGGACGGGGCCTACGAGCAGTACTTC. Its translation: CASNRDGAYEQYF.

The rearrangement uses TRBV7-9 and TRBJ2-7; D gene unclear. CDR3 length: 15 residues. V was shortened by 1 base and J by 5 bases, with 15 bases between the two germline ends. Germline CDR1 reads SEHNR; CDR2 reads FQNEAQ (reference sequence). The CDR3 loop reads CASSLEGRSVHEQYF. CDR3 sequence (DNA): TGTGCCAGCAGCTTAGAAGGCCGGTCGGTGCACGAGCAGTACTTC.

This clone came up once. The chain employs TRBV19 and TRBJ2-6; 10 bases fit TRBD2. The CDR3 extends over 19 amino acids. The ends lost 6 bases at V and 0 bases at J; junction bases unmatched: 11. CDR1 and CDR2 from the germline V gene are LNHDA and SQIVND (reference sequence). The CDR3 nucleotides read TGTGCCAGTAGACAAAAAGGCGCTAGCGGGGGCTCTGGGGCCAACGTCCTGACTTTC. Amino acids: CASRQKGASGGSGANVLTF. The whole variable domain, filled in from reference TRBV19 and TRBJ2-6, reads DGGITQSPKYLFRKEGQNVTLSCEQNLNHDAMYWYRQDPGQGLRLIYYSQIVNDFQKGDIAEGYSVSREKKESFPLTVTSAQKNPTAFYLCASRQKGASGGSGANVLTFGAGSRLTVL.

The rearrangement uses TRBV7-8 and TRBJ1-2; 7 bases are a match to TRBD1. After removal of 6 bases from V and 4 bases from J, the junction contained 14 bases not matched to a gene. Germline CDR1 and CDR2: SGHVS and FQNEAQ. There are 16 residues in the CDR3. Here the CDR3 DNA reads TGTGCCAGCAGAATTAGCAGGGGGGCCCCGGGCTATGGCTACACCTTC. This translates into CASRISRGAPGYGYTF.

The chain links TRBV6-2 or TRBV6-3 to TRBJ2-2; TRBD2 matches at 16 bases. Unmatched junction bases numbered 10, after V lost 3 bases and J lost 6 bases. CDR1 is MNHEY, CDR2 SVGEGT, per germline. CDR3 length: 19 amino acids. The CDR3 spells CASSYPHSGTSGGAGELFF. CDR3 coding DNA: TGTGCCAGCAGTTATCCACATTCCGGGACTAGCGGGGGGGCCGGGGAGCTGTTTTTT.

The rearrangement joins TRBV10-3 to TRBJ1-3; 8 bases fit TRBD1. The V segment lost 0 bases and the J segment 7 bases; nucleotides outside the gene matches: 11. This CDR3 contains 17 residues. Per germline, CDR1 ENHRY and CDR2 SYGVKD. CDR3 DNA sequence: TGTGCCATCAGTGAGTCGAGGCAGGGGGCTACTTCGAACACCATATATTTT. This codes for CAISESRQGATSNTIYF.

V is TRBV5-5 and J is TRBJ2-1; no definite D call. CDR1 is SGHKS, CDR2 YYEKEE, per germline (reference sequence). The CDR3 sequence is 16 residues long. V lost 0 bases and J lost 0, with 10 bases in between. The chain's CDR3 is CASSLGLSSSYNEQFF. The CDR3 DNA sequence: TGTGCCAGCAGCTTGGGACTGTCCAGCTCCTACAATGAGCAGTTCTTC.

To note about this clone: Mismatch with germline at one junction end may stem from a read error. The V and J genes are TRBV7-7 and TRBJ2-3; 8 nucleotides match TRBD2. Per the germline V gene, CDR1 is SSHAT and CDR2 is FNYEAQ (reference sequence). This CDR3 spans 16 amino acids. The CDR3 DNA is TGTGCTAGCAGCTTAGGACCAGCGGGAGGCACAGATACGCAGTATTTT. It specifies CASSLGPAGGTDTQYF.

This rearrangement joins TRBV29-1 to TRBJ1-1; weak D call: TRBD1 (6 bases). Trimming pared 6 bases from V and 6 bases from J, leaving 20 bases between. Germline V lookup: CDR1 SQVTM, CDR2 ANQGSEA. The CDR3 is 14 amino acids. The CDR3 here is CSVQPWVGASEAFF. Here the CDR3 DNA reads TGCAGCGTCCAACCGTGGGTGGGGGCATCTGAAGCTTTCTTT.

The rearrangement links TRBV29-1 to TRBJ1-1, with 9 bases fitting TRBD1. This CDR3 contains 18 residues. V lost 6 bases, J lost 1 base, and 18 bases stayed unmatched. The germline V gene encodes CDR1 SQVTM and CDR2 ANQGSEA. The DNA of the CDR3 is TGCAGCGTCTGTGGCCTAGGACAGGGGAGGTTAAAGAACACTGAAGCTTTCTTT. It translates to CSVCGLGQGRLKNTEAFF. The whole variable domain, remainder taken from reference TRBV29-1 and TRBJ1-1, is SAVISQKPSRDICQRGTSLTIQCQVDSQVTMMFWYRQQPGQSLTLIATANQGSEATYESGFVIDKFPISRPNLTFSTLTVSNMSPEDSSIYLCSVCGLGQGRLKNTEAFFGQGTRLTVV.

The rearrangement joins TRBV9 to TRBJ1-6, with a weak D call TRBD1 (5 bases). The germline V gene encodes CDR1 SGDLS and CDR2 YYNGEE. The V and J ends lost 3 bases and 7 bases respectively, with 14 bases between them. There are 15 residues in the CDR3. CDR3 residues: CASSENTGGNSPLHF. CDR3 in DNA: TGTGCCAGCAGCGAGAACACAGGCGGAAATTCACCCCTCCACTTT.

CDR3 sequence reads: CASSLWGKISYEQYF. The CDR3 DNA reads TGTGCCAGCAGTTTATGGGGTAAAATATCCTACGAGCAGTACTTC. The V call is TRBV28, the J call TRBJ2-7; D not certain. Trimming stripped 0 bases from V and 1 base from J, with 10 bases between. Germline CDR1 is MDHEN and CDR2 is SYDVKM. This CDR3 comprises 15 residues.

The rearrangement joins TRBV6-5 to TRBJ1-6, with TRBD1 as a possible D gene (6 bases). The CDR3 runs to 14 residues. Germline values: CDR1 MNHEY, CDR2 SVGAGI. V was cut by 8 bases and J by 0 bases, with 8 bases left in between. The CDR3 is CASQGSSYNSPLHF. DNA for the CDR3: TGTGCCAGCCAGGGGAGCTCCTATAATTCACCCCTCCACTTT.

The chain is built from TRBV2 and TRBJ1-5; D uncertain. Germline V gene lookup returns CDR1 SNHLY and CDR2 FYNNEI. This CDR3 has 14 amino acids. V dropped 6 bases and J dropped 2 bases, with 11 bases sitting between them. The CDR3 DNA reads TGTGCCAGCAGACTGGACGGGGGCAATCAGCCCCAGCATTTT. Translated: CASRLDGGNQPQHF. Using reference TRBV2 and TRBJ1-5 for the parts outside the CDR3, the full variable domain is EPEVTQTPSHQVTQMGQEVILRCVPISNHLYFYWYRQILGQKVEFLVSFYNNEISEKSEIFDDQFSVERPDGSNFTLKIRSTKLEDSAMYFCASRLDGGNQPQHFGDGTRLSIL.

This chain joins TRBV5-1 and TRBJ2-5, with 8 positions matching TRBD2. J was trimmed by 1 base and V by 4 bases; bases with no gene match: 9. The CDR3 has 16 amino acids. Germline values: CDR1 SGHRS, CDR2 YFSETQ. CDR3 DNA: TGCGCCAGCAGCCATAGCGGTAGCGGGATCCAAGAGACCCAGTACTTC. Translation: CASSHSGSGIQETQYF.

The rearrangement links TRBV3-1 (or the pseudogene TRBV3-2) to TRBJ1-4; the D is unclear. The length of the CDR3 is 15 residues. Germline values: CDR1 LGHDT, CDR2 YNNKEL (reference sequence). Trimming stripped 3 bases from V and 0 bases from J, with 8 bases between. The CDR3 region is CASSQYLATNEKLFF. CDR3 DNA sequence: TGTGCCAGCAGCCAGTACCTTGCAACTAATGAAAAACTGTTTTTT.

J is TRBJ2-1 and V is TRBV18; 8 bases map to TRBD1. V was clipped by 3 bases and J by 6 bases; unmatched bases: 7. The CDR3 sequence is 15 residues long. Germline V gives CDR1 KGHSH, CDR2 LQKENI. The CDR3 sequence: CASSPRTGRLNEQFF. The CDR3 nucleotides read TGTGCCAGCTCACCGCGGACAGGGCGACTCAATGAGCAGTTCTTC.

The chain uses TRBV20-1 and TRBJ2-5, with D perhaps TRBD2 (5 bases). The CDR3 has 10 amino acids. Germline-derived CDR1 and CDR2 are DFQATT and SNEGSKA (reference sequence). In DNA form, the CDR3 reads TGCAGCGTAGGGAGAGAGACCCAGTACTTC. It codes for CSVGRETQYF.

The chain is built from TRBV3-1 (or the pseudogene TRBV3-2) and TRBJ2-1, with 9 bases matching TRBD2. This CDR3 has 15 amino acids. V lost 0 bases to trimming and J lost 7 bases; unmatched junction nucleotides: 4. Germline loops: CDR1 LGHDT, CDR2 YNNKEL (reference sequence). The CDR3 here is CASSQDWREGNEQFF. DNA of the CDR3: TGTGCCAGCAGCCAAGATTGGCGGGAGGGGAATGAGCAGTTCTTC.

The chain uses TRBV19 and TRBJ1-3, with D unclear. This CDR3 is built from 16 residues. Germline CDR1 is LNHDA and CDR2 is SQIVND (reference sequence). V shed 4 bases and J shed 0 bases, with 13 bases lying between them. The CDR3 bases are TGTGCCAGTAGTAGCCCTCGCCGAGACTCTGGAAACACCATATATTTT. It specifies CASSSPRRDSGNTIYF.

This clone has only one observation. This sequence joins TRBV5-8 and TRBJ2-3; the D is unclear. The CDR3 is made up of 16 amino acids. Trimming removed 0 bases from V and 3 bases from J, with 14 bases in between. Germline CDR1 is SGHTS and CDR2 is YDEGEE. The CDR3 sequence: CASSLGQPYPTDTQYF. The CDR3 DNA reads TGTGCCAGCAGCTTGGGGCAACCCTACCCAACAGATACGCAGTATTTT.

The J gene is TRBJ1-2, the V gene TRBV2; D possibly corresponds to TRBD1 (5 bases). The germline V gene encodes CDR1 SNHLY and CDR2 FYNNEI. The ends were cut back, 7 bases at V and 5 bases at J, with 17 bases in the middle. This CDR3 spans 14 amino acids. The CDR3 DNA follows: TGTGCCAGCAATCGGGACGGCGGCCCTTATGGCTACACCTTC. Translating gives CASNRDGGPYGYTF.

The chain has TRBV15 and TRBJ2-7; D gene uncertain. Germline CDR1 is LNHNV and CDR2 is YYDKDF (reference sequence). Trimming removed 1 base from V and 2 bases from J, with 9 bases in between. The CDR3 sequence is 14 residues long. CDR3 in DNA: TGTGCCACCAGCAGAGGTGGGCCTACCTACGAGCAGTACTTC. As protein: CATSRGGPTYEQYF. Based on the CDR3 plus reference TRBV15 and TRBJ2-7, the full variable domain is DAMVIQNPRYQVTQFGKPVTLSCSQTLNHNVMYWYQQKSSQAPKLLFHYYDKDFNNEADTPDNFQSRRPNTSFCFLDIRSPGLGDTAMYLCATSRGGPTYEQYFGPGTRLTVT.

A single count supports this clone. The chain joins TRBV12-3 or TRBV12-4 to TRBJ1-2; TRBD1 is a possible D gene (5 bases). Trimming left V 7 bases short and J 7 bases short, with 16 bases between. The length of the CDR3 is 13 residues. CDR3 DNA: TGTGCCAGCACCCGGCCGGGACGGGGTGGCTACACCTTC. Its protein product is CASTRPGRGGYTF.

V and J are TRBV19 and TRBJ2-2; 12 bases are a match to TRBD1. J was trimmed by 7 bases and V by 6 bases; bases with no gene match: 3. The CDR3 has 14 amino acids. The germline V gene encodes CDR1 LNHDA and CDR2 SQIVND (reference sequence). The CDR3, as DNA: TGTGCCAGTAGGGGACAGGGGGCCGACGGGGAGCTGTTTTTT. This sequence encodes CASRGQGADGELFF. Together with reference TRBV19 and TRBJ2-2, the CDR3 gives the full variable domain: DGGITQSPKYLFRKEGQNVTLSCEQNLNHDAMYWYRQDPGQGLRLIYYSQIVNDFQKGDIAEGYSVSREKKESFPLTVTSAQKNPTAFYLCASRGQGADGELFFGEGSRLTVL.

This sequence joins TRBV28 and TRBJ2-7; TRBD2 might be the D (6 bases). Trimming cost V 7 bases and J 4 bases, with 11 bases left between them. Germline V gives CDR1 MDHEN, CDR2 SYDVKM. The CDR3 length is 12 residues. The CDR3 DNA sequence: TGTGCCAGCACCACTAGCCGGTACGAGCAGTACTTC. Translation gives CASTTSRYEQYF.